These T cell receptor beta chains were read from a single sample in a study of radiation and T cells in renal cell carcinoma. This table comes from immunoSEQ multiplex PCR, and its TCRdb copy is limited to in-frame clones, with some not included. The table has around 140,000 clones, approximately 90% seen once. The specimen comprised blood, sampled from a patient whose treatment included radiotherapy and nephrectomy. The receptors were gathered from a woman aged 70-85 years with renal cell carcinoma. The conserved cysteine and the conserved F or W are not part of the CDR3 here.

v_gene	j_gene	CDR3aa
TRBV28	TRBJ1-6	ASSSRGTGGWNSPLH
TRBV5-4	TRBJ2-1	ASSLGGSSYNEQF
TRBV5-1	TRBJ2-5	ASSRLTGAAQETQY
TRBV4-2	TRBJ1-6	ASSQFREGSPLH
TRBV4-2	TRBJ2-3	ASSLRGSEGTDTQY
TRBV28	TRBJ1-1	ASSLPGTEAF
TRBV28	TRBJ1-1	ASSFPDLTNTEAF
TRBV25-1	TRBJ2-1	ASSPPGRSSYNEQF
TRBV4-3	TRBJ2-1	ASSQEFRTGYNEQF
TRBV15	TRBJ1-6	ATSRDRRGYNSPLH
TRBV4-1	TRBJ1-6	ASSPIWEVSSYNSPLH
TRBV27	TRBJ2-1	ASSSLPGSSYNEQF
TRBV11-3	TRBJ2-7	ASSPTDRDEQY
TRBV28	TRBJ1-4	ASTQREKLF
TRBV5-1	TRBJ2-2	ASSSQTGTGELF
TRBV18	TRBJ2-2	ASSPRGTGELF
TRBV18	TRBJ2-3	ASSTTLAGGRDTQY
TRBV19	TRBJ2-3	ASSIQGTDTQY